Sequencing of this TCR beta chain was carried out in a study of human T cells and chemical hapten exposure. Study at large: TCR yields per sample varied mostly from small pooled library volume differences.

Germline V gene lookup returns CDR1 SGHTA and CDR2 FQGNSA. This CDR3 has 15 amino acids. The V segment lost 5 bases and the J segment 4 bases; nucleotides outside the gene matches: 9. Whole blood, unfractionated, served as the material for total RNA extraction. Findings of the study overall: Following DPC sensitization, TCRs present above 1 in 1000 frequency showed no change.

Turning to this clonotype: Antigen specificity is unknown.

The library tagged each cDNA molecule with unique molecular identifiers. In the original analysis: Ranging from about 23,224 to 700,000, TCR counts per sample had a median value of approximately 99,000. TCRdb used MiXCR to reprocess the reads, holding one entry per CDR3 protein. Here the V and J calls rest on TCRdb's processing, not on the authors' analysis. The data show around 120,000 distinct CDR3 sequences, 8% to 9.5% seen once. The chain links TRBV7-2 to TRBJ2-7, with 9 positions matching TRBD1. This TCR was recovered from a human donor in good health. Some clones in this sample may be carry-over from other donors' samples. The sequenced sample consisted of whole blood. CDR3 in amino acids: CASSPENRGLYEQYF. The CDR3 coding sequence is TGTGCCAGCAGCCCCGAGAACAGGGGGCTATACGAGCAGTACTTC.